The 20 T cell receptor beta chains below all came from one sample that was sequenced in a study of blood T cell repertoires in COVID-19. Assay: immunoSEQ multiplex PCR; the TCRdb copy retains only in-frame clones and omits some. Of approximately 170,000 clones listed, about 80% are singletons. Sequences were obtained from peripheral blood. Source of these receptors: an elderly woman with acute or convalescent COVID-19.

The chain links TRBV7-3 to TRBJ2-7; 8 bases fit TRBD2. The V gene end was trimmed by 5 bases and the J gene end by 5 bases; junction bases not matched to a gene: 5. Germline assignment: CDR1 SGHTA and CDR2 FQGTGA. This CDR3 region has 13 residues. The DNA for the CDR3 is TGTGCCAGCAGCGAGACTAGCGAGCACGAGCAGTACTTC. This codes for CASSETSEHEQYF.

This sequence joins TRBV7-2 and TRBJ1-6; 8 bases are shared with TRBD1. Looked up from germline, CDR1 is SGHTA and CDR2 is FQGNSA. With 5 bases clipped from V and 5 bases from J, the junction kept 8 bases outside the gene matches. The length of the CDR3 is 16 residues. The DNA for the CDR3 is TGTGCCAGCAGCCAGGCCGGGACAGGCAATAATTCACCCCTCCACTTT. Translating it yields CASSQAGTGNNSPLHF.

The chain recombines TRBV9 with TRBJ2-5; 8 bases align to TRBD2. Germline V CDR1 and CDR2: SGDLS, YYNGEE. The trim removed 4 bases at V and 0 bases at J, leaving 2 bases unmatched. This CDR3 spans 14 amino acids. The DNA of the CDR3 is TGTGCCAGCAGCATACTAGCGGACCAAGAGACCCAGTACTTC. This sequence encodes CASSILADQETQYF. Full variable domain (remainder filled in from reference TRBV9 and TRBJ2-5): DSGVTQTPKHLITATGQRVTLRCSPRSGDLSVYWYQQSLDQGLQFLIQYYNGEERAKGNILERFSAQQFPDLHSELNLSSLELGDSALYFCASSILADQETQYFGPGTRLLVL.

Only one count was recorded for this clone. This chain links TRBV5-1 with TRBJ2-7; a possible D gene is TRBD1 (6 bases). This CDR3 has 15 residues. The V and J ends lost 0 bases and 3 bases respectively, with 13 bases between them. Germline-derived CDR1 and CDR2 are SGHRS and YFSETQ. The CDR3 coding sequence is TGCGCCAGCAGCTTGGCCGCCGGGACACTCTACGAGCAGTACTTC. Translating it yields CASSLAAGTLYEQYF.

CDR3 sequence: CASSRDSYQPQHF. CDR3 nucleotides: TGTGCCAGCAGTCGCGACAGTTATCAGCCCCAGCATTTT. The rearrangement links TRBV6-5 to TRBJ1-5; D possibly corresponds to TRBD1 (5 bases). The CDR3 has 13 residues. CDR1 is MNHEY and CDR2 is SVGAGI in the germline V gene. V was trimmed by 5 bases and J by 5 bases, leaving 10 bases between them.

The chain has TRBV13 and TRBJ1-2, with D unclear. The germline V gene has CDR1 PRHDT and CDR2 FYEKMQ (reference sequence). There are 13 residues in the CDR3. V was trimmed by 2 bases and J by 2 bases, leaving 6 bases between them. Here the CDR3 DNA reads TGTGCCAGCAGCTTAAGGGAGAACTATGGCTACACCTTC. It is translated as CASSLRENYGYTF.

V usage is TRBV28 and J usage is TRBJ1-1; 9 bases are shared with TRBD1. Germline-derived CDR1 and CDR2 are MDHEN and SYDVKM. V shed 1 base, J shed 0 bases, and the junction held 6 bases outside the gene matches. The CDR3 extends over 17 amino acids. CDR3: CASSLLGQGWMNTEAFF. As DNA, the CDR3 is TGTGCCAGCAGTTTATTAGGACAGGGGTGGATGAACACTGAAGCTTTCTTT.

This clone occurred a few times. The chain uses TRBV7-9 and TRBJ1-1; 7 bases agree with TRBD1. V shed 6 bases, J shed 4 bases, and the junction held 5 bases outside the gene matches. The CDR3 runs 13 residues. Looked up from germline, CDR1 is SEHNR and CDR2 is FQNEAQ (reference sequence). CDR3 residues: CASSLTGSTEAFF. CDR3 in DNA: TGTGCCAGCAGTTTGACAGGGTCCACTGAAGCTTTCTTT. The whole variable domain, filled in from reference TRBV7-9 and TRBJ1-1, reads DTGVSQNPRHKITKRGQNVTFRCDPISEHNRLYWYRQTLGQGPEFLTYFQNEAQLEKSRLLSDRFSAERPKGSFSTLEIQRTEQGDSAMYLCASSLTGSTEAFFGQGTRLTVV.

The V call is TRBV12-3 or TRBV12-4, the J call TRBJ1-1; D uncertain. The CDR3 runs 13 residues. Between the trimmed V and J ends, which lost 6 bases and 3 bases, there was a span of 11 bases. The CDR3, as DNA: TGTGCCAGCAGCACTAAGCTGGACACTGAAGCTTTCTTT. It translates to CASSTKLDTEAFF.

The gene calls are TRBV24-1 and TRBJ1-5; weak D call: TRBD1 (5 bases). With 9 bases removed from V and 0 bases from J, the gap between germline ends came to 8 bases. CDR1 and CDR2 (germline): KGHDR, SFDVKD. This CDR3 is built from 13 residues. For the CDR3, the DNA is TGTGCCACCCAGGGAAATAGCAATCAGCCCCAGCATTTT. This encodes CATQGNSNQPQHF.

J is TRBJ2-1 and V is TRBV25-1, with 13 bases matching TRBD2. This CDR3 has 17 amino acids. Germline V gives CDR1 MGHDK, CDR2 SYGVNS. V lost 1 base and J lost 9; bases outside the gene matches: 9. The CDR3 protein is CASSEFAGLAGAVEQFF. The DNA for the CDR3 is TGTGCCAGCAGTGAATTTGCTGGACTAGCGGGAGCGGTTGAGCAGTTCTTC.

V usage is TRBV7-6 and J usage is TRBJ2-7, with TRBD1 matching 8 bases. This CDR3 has 13 amino acids. Germline V gene lookup returns CDR1 SGHVS and CDR2 FNYEAQ. Germline trimming cut 8 bases from V and 3 bases from J; bases unmatched to any gene: 6. The DNA of the CDR3 is TGTGCCAGCGGGAGACAGGGGAGCTACGAGCAGTACTTC. Translating gives CASGRQGSYEQYF.

The J gene is TRBJ1-3, the V gene TRBV7-8; 7 nucleotides line up with TRBD1. The CDR3 has 15 residues. Per germline, CDR1 SGHVS and CDR2 FQNEAQ. With 0 bases clipped from V and 3 bases from J, the junction kept 2 bases outside the gene matches. The CDR3 sequence: CASSLAGGGGNTIYF. The CDR3, as DNA: TGTGCCAGCAGCTTAGCAGGGGGCGGTGGAAACACCATATATTTT.

The gene calls are TRBV2 and TRBJ1-4; D is unresolved. Between the trimmed V and J ends, which lost 8 bases and 3 bases, there was a span of 13 bases. The CDR3 spans 14 residues. CDR1 and CDR2 (germline): SNHLY, FYNNEI. CDR3 coding DNA: TGTGCCAGCGGACTCACAGATTCTAATGAAAAACTGTTTTTT. As protein: CASGLTDSNEKLFF.

The gene calls are TRBV5-5 and TRBJ1-2; TRBD1 matches at 7 bases. Per germline, CDR1 SGHKS and CDR2 YYEKEE (reference sequence). This CDR3 contains 14 residues. V lost 4 bases to trimming and J lost 5 bases; unmatched junction nucleotides: 8. CDR3 amino acids: CASSTQGQEYGYTF. The CDR3 nucleotides are TGTGCCAGCAGCACACAGGGGCAGGAGTATGGCTACACCTTC.

This clone was observed once. The chain links TRBV9 to TRBJ2-7; D is ambiguous. The CDR3 extends over 14 amino acids. Germline V lookup: CDR1 SGDLS, CDR2 YYNGEE. Trimming took 3 bases from V and 2 from J, leaving 12 bases between them. CDR3 in amino acids: CASSEHDSPYEQYF. In DNA, the CDR3 is TGTGCCAGCAGCGAACACGATTCGCCCTACGAGCAGTACTTC. Complete variable domain (other parts from reference TRBV9 and TRBJ2-7): DSGVTQTPKHLITATGQRVTLRCSPRSGDLSVYWYQQSLDQGLQFLIQYYNGEERAKGNILERFSAQQFPDLHSELNLSSLELGDSALYFCASSEHDSPYEQYFGPGTRLTVT.

The chain is built from TRBV18 and TRBJ1-3; 7 nucleotides match TRBD1. The trim removed 3 bases at V and 2 bases at J, leaving 7 bases unmatched. The CDR3 consists of 16 residues. Per the germline V gene, CDR1 is KGHSH and CDR2 is LQKENI. The CDR3, as DNA: TGTGCCAGCTCACCGAGACAGGGCAAGACTGGAAACACCATATATTTT. Protein product: CASSPRQGKTGNTIYF.

This chain joins TRBV13 and TRBJ1-6, with 8 nucleotides matching TRBD1. Looked up from germline, CDR1 is PRHDT and CDR2 is FYEKMQ (reference sequence). This CDR3 is built from 14 residues. V trimming: 3 bases; J trimming: 6 bases; junction bases outside the gene matches: 1. The CDR3 reads CASSLDRANSPLHF. CDR3 DNA: TGTGCCAGCAGCTTGGACAGGGCTAATTCACCCCTCCACTTT.

J is TRBJ1-1 and V is TRBV19, with 8 bases that match TRBD1. Trimming took 5 bases from V and 7 from J; bases not matched to a gene: 3. CDR3 length: 12 amino acids. The germline gives CDR1 LNHDA, CDR2 SQIVND (reference sequence). The CDR3 DNA sequence: TGTGCCAGTAGTCAAGACAGGGGTGAAGCTTTCTTT. Residues: CASSQDRGEAFF. Supplemented by reference TRBV19 and TRBJ1-1, the full variable domain reads DGGITQSPKYLFRKEGQNVTLSCEQNLNHDAMYWYRQDPGQGLRLIYYSQIVNDFQKGDIAEGYSVSREKKESFPLTVTSAQKNPTAFYLCASSQDRGEAFFGQGTRLTVV.

This clone was detected only a few times. The V and J genes are TRBV6-5 and TRBJ2-3; 9 nucleotides align to TRBD1. The germline gives CDR1 MNHEY, CDR2 SVGAGI. The CDR3 totals 16 residues. The junction had 6 bases not matched to a gene; V was cut back by 4 bases and J by 1 base. CDR3 in DNA: TGTGCCAGCAGTTCTCGGACAGGGGCCCGCACAGATACGCAGTATTTT. Amino acid sequence: CASSSRTGARTDTQYF.